The clone carrying this T cell receptor beta chain was observed a few times. In the source study's methods: Amplification of reference gene primers was used by the study to estimate nucleated cell counts. The protocol was immunoSEQ multiplex PCR, while the TCRdb copy is restricted to in-frame clones and leaves out a portion. V and J calls and clone size are as listed in that table; D and trimming were resolved from the DNA. The sample shows around 200,000 clones, approximately 85% of them seen only once. The sample originates from a study of blood T cell repertoires in COVID-19. Study details: The study drew acute and convalescent COVID-19 samples from the United States, Italy and Spain. T cells, B-cell-depleted T cells, or PBMCs provided the cDNA or gDNA that served as material.

V shed 0 bases and J 2 bases; nucleotides not matched to a gene: 1. Germline V gene data show CDR1 as ENHRY and CDR2 as SYGVKD. CDR3 length: 16 amino acids. The receptor was isolated from a man aged 55 to 70 with acute or convalescent COVID-19. Sample: peripheral blood. The V and J genes are TRBV10-3 and TRBJ2-7; TRBD2 agrees at 13 bases. CDR3 in DNA: TGTGCCATCAGTGAGTCGACTAGCGGGAGGACCTACGAGCAGTACTTC. As protein: CAISESTSGRTYEQYF.